These 14 T cell receptor beta chains came from one sample sequenced in a study of vaccination and CD4 T cells after COVID-19. Treatment here: approximately 10-day PBMC culture with coronavirus spike peptide pools or control peptides (ViraFEST assay). Sequenced with the Oncomine TCR Beta short-read assay was DNA taken from cultured CD4+ T cells. TCRdb used MiXCR to reprocess the PCR reads, holding one entry per CDR3 protein. The table includes roughly 17,000 distinct CDR3 sequences, nearly 40% detected once. What these receptors recognize is not known. Sequencing used CD4+ T cells from blood, cultured in vitro. All receptors come from a human donor who had recovered from COVID-19.

This clonotype came up a few times. The chain has TRBV7-3 and TRBJ2-1; 8 nucleotides match TRBD2. CDR3 length: 15 amino acids. Germline values: CDR1 SGHTA, CDR2 FQGTGA. The V segment lost 3 bases and the J segment 4 bases; nucleotides outside the gene matches: 5. This CDR3 is CASSFTREGYNEQFF. The CDR3 coding sequence is TGTGCCAGCAGCTTTACCCGGGAGGGATACAATGAGCAGTTCTTC.

This clonotype is labeled as medium-sized. V usage is TRBV20-1 and J usage is TRBJ1-5, with TRBD1 as a possible D gene (6 bases). V dropped 3 bases and J dropped 0 bases, with 9 bases sitting between them. The CDR3 runs 14 residues. Germline V gene data show CDR1 as DFQATT and CDR2 as SNEGSKA (reference sequence). CDR3 nucleotides: TGCAGTGCTAGCGGGGGACATAGCAATCAGCCCCAGCATTTT. This codes for CSASGGHSNQPQHF.

The V gene is TRBV20-1, the J gene TRBJ1-5; D is unresolved. Per germline, CDR1 DFQATT and CDR2 SNEGSKA (reference sequence). The CDR3 length is 13 residues. Trimming pared 1 base from V and 4 bases from J, leaving 8 bases between. CDR3 sequence: CSARVQANQPQHF. DNA of the CDR3: TGCAGTGCTAGAGTTCAGGCAAATCAGCCCCAGCATTTT.

This clonotype has a handful of counts. Written as DNA, the CDR3 is TGTGCCAGCAGTGCCCAGGGATCCCACACTGAAGCTTTCTTT. Protein: CASSAQGSHTEAFF. The rearrangement uses TRBV2 and TRBJ1-1, with a weak D call TRBD1 (5 bases). Germline V lookup: CDR1 SNHLY, CDR2 FYNNEI. Trimming removed 4 bases at V and 3 bases at J, with 12 bases between. The CDR3 runs to 14 residues.

This clonotype was observed a handful of times. This chain connects TRBV28 to TRBJ1-2; tentative D call: TRBD1 (6 bases). CDR1 and CDR2 from the germline V gene are MDHEN and SYDVKM. The CDR3 length is 16 residues. Between the trimmed V and J ends, which lost 2 bases and 6 bases, there was a span of 19 bases. CDR3 nucleotide sequence: TGTGCCAGCAGTTTACCCAACAGGGATATATCTGATGGCTACACCTTC. Translation: CASSLPNRDISDGYTF.

This clonotype was counted a few times. J is TRBJ1-5 and V is TRBV28; TRBD1 might be the D (6 bases). Germline CDR1 reads MDHEN; CDR2 reads SYDVKM. Trimming pared 6 bases from V and 1 base from J, leaving 16 bases between. CDR3 size: 16 residues. CDR3 bases: TGTGCCAGCAGAAGTTCCGGGCAGGGGAGCAATCAGCCCCAGCATTTT. Protein: CASRSSGQGSNQPQHF.

V gene TRBV6-1 combines with J gene TRBJ2-2; 7 bases are shared with TRBD2. The germline gives CDR1 MNHNS, CDR2 SASEGT. CDR3 length equals 14 residues. The ends lost 6 bases at V and 5 bases at J; junction bases unmatched: 6. CDR3 nucleotide sequence: TGTGCCAGCAGGCGTGAGCGGGAAACCGGGGAGCTGTTTTTT. Translation: CASRRERETGELFF.

The chain is built from TRBV29-1 and TRBJ1-5; 8 positions agree with TRBD1. Unmatched junction bases numbered 9, after V lost 6 bases and J lost 2 bases. This CDR3 contains 15 residues. In germline, CDR1 is SQVTM, CDR2 ANQGSEA. This CDR3 reads CSVEMDRVGNQPQHF. The CDR3 DNA follows: TGCAGCGTGGAGATGGACAGGGTTGGCAATCAGCCCCAGCATTTT.

The chain links TRBV14 to TRBJ2-7, with 13 positions matching TRBD2. This CDR3 contains 17 residues. The V segment lost 1 base and the J segment 3 bases; nucleotides outside the gene matches: 6. The germline gives CDR1 SGHDN, CDR2 FVKESK. This CDR3 reads CASSQGWTSGSFYEQYF. The CDR3 coding sequence is TGTGCCAGCAGCCAAGGGTGGACTAGCGGGAGTTTCTACGAGCAGTACTTC.

The chain couples TRBV7-2 to TRBJ2-1; D is unclear. The CDR3 has 14 residues. The germline gives CDR1 SGHTA, CDR2 FQGNSA. Deletions cut 5 bases from V and 1 base from J, with 9 bases between. CDR3: CASSPGRSYNEQFF. CDR3 DNA sequence: TGTGCCAGCAGCCCGGGCCGTTCCTACAATGAGCAGTTCTTC.

The gene calls are TRBV19 and TRBJ1-4; TRBD1 agrees at 7 bases. Germline V gene data show CDR1 as LNHDA and CDR2 as SQIVND (reference sequence). The CDR3 contains 14 residues. Trimming at V came to 3 bases and at J to 10 bases, leaving 8 bases not matched to a gene. CDR3 region: CASSIRGPGGKLFF. Written as DNA, the CDR3 is TGTGCCAGTAGTATTAGGGGGCCTGGGGGAAAACTGTTTTTT.

The gene calls are TRBV2 and TRBJ1-1, with unresolved D. This CDR3 spans 14 amino acids. Trimming took off 10 bases at V and 0 bases at J, with 15 bases between the two ends. From germline, CDR1 is SNHLY and CDR2 FYNNEI. This CDR3 is CATTELSMNTEAFF. The CDR3 DNA follows: TGTGCCACCACCGAATTGTCTATGAACACTGAAGCTTTCTTT.

V and J are TRBV20-1 and TRBJ1-5, with TRBD1 as a possible D gene (5 bases). V was shortened by 1 base and J by 6 bases, with 13 bases between the two germline ends. CDR1 and CDR2 from the germline V gene are DFQATT and SNEGSKA (reference sequence). The CDR3 is 14 residues long. Here the CDR3 reads CSARALAGGQPQHF. In DNA, the CDR3 is TGCAGTGCTAGAGCCCTAGCGGGGGGTCAGCCCCAGCATTTT.

The chain carries TRBV20-1 and TRBJ2-3, with 10 bases matching TRBD2. The germline CDR1 and CDR2 sequences are DFQATT and SNEGSKA (reference sequence). There are 15 residues in the CDR3. J was trimmed by 0 bases and V by 7 bases; bases with no gene match: 7. The CDR3 protein is CSVSLAGVSTDTQYF. The DNA of the CDR3 is TGCAGTGTATCGCTAGCGGGAGTTAGCACAGATACGCAGTATTTT.